Shown below are 8 T cell receptor beta chains from a single sample sequenced in a study of HIV-infected patients and healthy controls (dated by TCRdb to 2013 to 2016). Whole blood was used without fractionating the cells, so the repertoire represented all peripheral T cells without sorting. The protocol used for the library was 5' RACE. These reads were obtained on an Illumina MiSeq. Using SuperScript III with primers targeting the alpha and beta constant regions, 400 to 550 ng of RNA was reverse transcribed. Alpha and beta chain libraries were generated separately via chain-specific third strand synthesis with multiplexing indices. TCRdb passed the public sequencing reads through fastp at Q25 and MiXCR, retaining productive beta sequences. Each CDR3 protein gets just one entry, which takes the most common genes and DNA from the rows behind it. Present in this sample are about 18,000 distinct CDR3 sequences, 9% to 15% of which were seen just once. The ten largest clonotypes hold 8.5% to 14% of the sample.

The sample taken for sequencing was blood. These TCRs come from an adult in good health.

This clonotype was counted at least ten times. The chain recombines TRBV25-1 with TRBJ2-5; D uncertain. Between the trimmed V and J ends, which lost 0 bases and 1 base, there was a span of 9 bases. The germline CDR1 and CDR2 sequences are MGHDK and SYGVNS. CDR3 length: 15 amino acids. CDR3 region: CASSEYGTTQETQYF. The CDR3 DNA sequence: TGTGCCAGCAGTGAATACGGTACTACCCAAGAGACCCAGTACTTC.

This clonotype was detected many times. The chain carries TRBV5-1 and TRBJ1-2; D remains unclear. The CDR3 covers 13 residues. V shed 5 bases and J shed 3 bases, with 11 bases lying between them. Germline V gene sequence: CDR1 SGHRS, CDR2 YFSETQ. The CDR3 loop is CASSFTRDYGYTF. As DNA, the CDR3 is TGCGCCAGCAGTTTCACACGGGACTATGGCTACACCTTC.

This clonotype showed up many times. This rearrangement joins TRBV19 to TRBJ1-1; no clear D gene. The germline V gene has CDR1 LNHDA and CDR2 SQIVND (reference sequence). The CDR3 consists of 14 residues. Trimming left V 3 bases short and J 3 bases short, with 11 bases between. The CDR3 loop reads CASSILSGDTEAFF. CDR3 nucleotides: TGTGCCAGTAGTATTCTTTCCGGGGACACTGAAGCTTTCTTT.

This clonotype was seen at least ten times. The V call is TRBV30, the J call TRBJ1-1, with 7 bases aligning to TRBD1. Germline V gene lookup returns CDR1 GTSNPN and CDR2 SVGIG (reference sequence). The V segment lost 0 bases and the J segment 5 bases; nucleotides outside the gene matches: 9. The CDR3 runs to 15 residues. The CDR3 nucleotides are TGTGCCTGGAGTGTGAGAGGAGGGGGCCGGACTGAAGCTTTCTTT. Translation: CAWSVRGGGRTEAFF.

This clonotype was detected many times. The V call is TRBV10-3, the J call TRBJ1-5; TRBD1 matches 8 bases. The CDR3 extends over 16 amino acids. Germline V gene lookup returns CDR1 ENHRY and CDR2 SYGVKD. V trimming: 0 bases; J trimming: 3 bases; junction bases outside the gene matches: 4. The CDR3, as DNA: TGTGCCATCAGTGAGTCAACAGGGGGAAACAATCAGCCCCAGCATTTT. The encoded protein is CAISESTGGNNQPQHF.

This clonotype was counted only a few times. The chain is built from TRBV12-3 or TRBV12-4 and TRBJ1-1; D may be TRBD1 (5 bases). This CDR3 has 14 amino acids. Trimming cost V 7 bases and J 3 bases, with 15 bases left between them. This CDR3 reads CASTFTGGHTEAFF. The CDR3 coding sequence is TGTGCCAGCACGTTCACAGGAGGGCACACTGAAGCTTTCTTT.

This clonotype qualifies as medium-sized. The gene calls are TRBV7-8 and TRBJ2-3; TRBD2 is a possible D gene (6 bases). Germline V CDR1 and CDR2: SGHVS, FQNEAQ. This CDR3 is 14 amino acids long. Trimming removed 4 bases at V and 6 bases at J, with 14 bases between. The CDR3 loop reads CASSYAGGGDTQYF. The CDR3, as DNA: TGTGCCAGCAGCTATGCTGGTGGGGGGGATACGCAGTATTTT.

This clonotype was picked up many times. The V gene is TRBV20-1, the J gene TRBJ2-3, with 9 bases aligning to TRBD2. V shed 6 bases, J shed 2 bases, and the junction held 9 bases outside the gene matches. This CDR3 region has 15 residues. Germline V gives CDR1 DFQATT, CDR2 SNEGSKA (reference sequence). The CDR3 DNA sequence: TGCAGTGCGGGGCTAGCGGGACTTTCCACAGATACGCAGTATTTT. Translated: CSAGLAGLSTDTQYF.